Shown below are 5 T cell receptor beta chains from a single sample sequenced in a study of regulatory T cells in long-lasting Graves disease. The time point: newly diagnosed GD, antithyroid drugs for less than 3 months. The authors made the TCR library using RNA they extracted from PBMCs. Construction of TCR beta libraries relied on iRepertoire HTBI primers and on Arm-PCR targeting CDR3 regions. One entry per CDR3 protein results from TCRdb running MiXCR on the multiplex PCR reads. The repertoire includes 500,000 or so distinct CDR3 sequences, 11% to 15% of them detected once, and approximately 17% sits in the top ten. These data also formed part of another study, on T cells in Graves' hyperthyroidism and ophthalmopathy.

The sample in question was peripheral blood mononuclear cells (PBMCs), obtained at new diagnosis, from a patient treated with antithyroid drugs. Every receptor here comes from a woman aged 45-65 years with Graves disease.

This clonotype was counted many times. The CDR3 reads CASSVLAGVRNEQFF. CDR3 DNA: TGTGCCAGCAGTGTACTAGCGGGAGTACGCAATGAGCAGTTCTTC. V gene TRBV7-2 combines with J gene TRBJ2-1; 11 nucleotides line up with TRBD2. Germline CDR1 and CDR2: SGHTA and FQGNSA. V lost 6 bases and J lost 6; bases outside the gene matches: 7. The CDR3 is made up of 15 amino acids.

The table lists this clonotype with many counts. V is TRBV24-1 and J is TRBJ2-2, with a tentative D call TRBD2 (6 bases). Germline values: CDR1 KGHDR, CDR2 SFDVKD. Trimming took 7 bases from V and 0 from J, leaving 8 bases between them. CDR3 length: 14 amino acids. The CDR3 DNA sequence: TGTGCCACCAGGGGACTGTCGAACACCGGGGAGCTGTTTTTT. Residues: CATRGLSNTGELFF.

This clonotype was found many times. V is TRBV11-1 and J is TRBJ1-3, with unresolved D. The V gene's germline CDR1 is SGHAT and CDR2 FQDESV (reference sequence). The CDR3 totals 14 residues. Trimming took off 5 bases at V and 0 bases at J, with 8 bases between the two ends. CDR3 residues: CASSPAISGNTIYF. The CDR3 nucleotides read TGTGCCAGCAGCCCAGCCATCTCTGGAAACACCATATATTTT.

This clonotype was seen ten or more times. This sequence joins TRBV27 and TRBJ2-3, with D maybe TRBD1 (6 bases). Trimming removed 5 bases from V and 3 bases from J, with 18 bases in between. The CDR3 contains 16 residues. The germline gives CDR1 MNHEY, CDR2 SMNVEV (reference sequence). The CDR3 loop reads CASSPTGDVLTDTQYF. CDR3 in DNA: TGTGCCAGCAGTCCGACAGGCGACGTCTTGACAGATACGCAGTATTTT.

Concerning this clonotype itself: This clone may be a read error of a much larger clone one base away. V is TRBV11-3 and J is TRBJ2-5, with 16 bases lining up with TRBD2. This CDR3 comprises 17 residues. Germline CDR1 reads SGHNT; CDR2 reads YENEEA. The CDR3 DNA reads as TGTGCCAGCAGCCCCGGGACTAGCGGGAGGGGAGAAGAGACCCACTACTTC. This translates into CASSPGTSGRGEETHYF.